This is a list of T cell receptor beta chains from one sample in a study of blood T cell repertoires in COVID-19. Some clones are missing from TCRdb's copy, which holds only in-frame ones; the method was immunoSEQ multiplex PCR. In the table there are fewer than 120,000 clones, over 65% of which are singletons. Input material: peripheral blood. These receptor sequences come from an elderly woman with acute or convalescent COVID-19. Both conserved end residues are trimmed from each CDR3.

j_gene: TRBJ1-6; v_gene: TRBV3-1/TRBV3-2; CDR3aa: ASSHPLAGTANSPLH
j_gene: TRBJ1-2; v_gene: TRBV19; CDR3aa: ASSRDYGYT
j_gene: TRBJ1-1; v_gene: TRBV30; CDR3aa: AWSVGGQEAF
j_gene: TRBJ2-3; v_gene: TRBV10-1; CDR3aa: ASSEPGQLASTDTQY
j_gene: TRBJ2-7; v_gene: TRBV27; CDR3aa: ASSLRGGPHEQY
j_gene: TRBJ1-2; v_gene: TRBV5-1; CDR3aa: ASSLDSRGNYGYT
j_gene: TRBJ2-1; v_gene: TRBV3-1/TRBV3-2; CDR3aa: ASSSGGRETEQF
j_gene: TRBJ2-7; v_gene: TRBV28; CDR3aa: ASSPNPPGQY
j_gene: TRBJ2-2; v_gene: TRBV12-3/TRBV12-4; CDR3aa: ASRLARTGELF
j_gene: TRBJ2-2; v_gene: TRBV27; CDR3aa: ASLRGTNTGELF
j_gene: TRBJ1-4; v_gene: TRBV7-7; CDR3aa: ASSLFTGPTNEKLF
j_gene: TRBJ2-7; v_gene: TRBV11-3; CDR3aa: ASSSGQTSYEQY
j_gene: TRBJ2-5; v_gene: TRBV12-3/TRBV12-4; CDR3aa: ASSSLETQY
j_gene: TRBJ1-1; v_gene: TRBV5-1; CDR3aa: ASSLVSDMNTEAF
j_gene: TRBJ2-7; v_gene: TRBV29-1; CDR3aa: SVAPGQGIYEQY
j_gene: TRBJ2-7; v_gene: TRBV4-2; CDR3aa: ASSQASSGGIYEQY